This passage covers 14 T cell receptor beta chains from one sample sequenced in a study of T-cell reconstitution after alpha-beta-depleted transplantation in children. TCRbeta library construction was performed incorporating unique molecular identifiers. TCRdb reprocessed the PCR reads via MiXCR and lists one record per CDR3 protein. This table holds nearly 350,000 distinct CDR3 sequences, about 17% found once. The sample here was PBMCs, mostly from graft donor cells, taken 360 days after TCRalphabeta/CD19-depleted stem cell transplant. Every receptor here comes from a male patient between 2 and 10 years old who had a stem cell transplant for acute lymphoblastic leukemia, so the T cells may come from the graft donor.

This clonotype was observed a few times. The chain carries TRBV3-1 and TRBJ2-2; no firm D call. There are 15 residues in the CDR3. The V end was cut by 1 base, the J end by 2 bases, with 8 bases between. Germline CDR1 reads LGHDT; CDR2 reads YNNKEL (reference sequence). The CDR3 spells CASSQGPLNTGELFF. CDR3 nucleotide sequence: TGTGCCAGCAGCCAAGGACCGCTTAACACCGGGGAGCTGTTTTTT.

The chain couples TRBV4-2 to TRBJ2-3; D gene uncertain. Germline V gene lookup returns CDR1 LGHNA and CDR2 YNFKEQ. This CDR3 is 16 amino acids long. The germline V and J ends were trimmed by 0 bases and 3 bases, with 13 bases remaining between them. This CDR3 reads CASSQDKGLRTDTQYF. Written as DNA, the CDR3 is TGTGCCAGCAGCCAAGATAAGGGATTAAGAACAGATACGCAGTATTTT.

The chain couples TRBV2 to TRBJ2-5; D may be TRBD2 (5 bases). V was cut by 5 bases and J by 2 bases, with 15 bases left in between. Germline V gives CDR1 SNHLY, CDR2 FYNNEI. The CDR3 totals 15 residues. Here the CDR3 reads CASSPLDTDQETQYF. The CDR3 DNA reads as TGTGCCAGCAGTCCACTAGACACGGATCAAGAGACCCAGTACTTC. Full variable domain (rest looked up from reference TRBV2 and TRBJ2-5): EPEVTQTPSHQVTQMGQEVILRCVPISNHLYFYWYRQILGQKVEFLVSFYNNEISEKSEIFDDQFSVERPDGSNFTLKIRSTKLEDSAMYFCASSPLDTDQETQYFGPGTRLLVL.

This clonotype was picked up a small number of times. This chain joins TRBV9 and TRBJ2-3; D is unclear. Trimming removed 3 bases at V and 5 bases at J, with 10 bases between. Per the germline V gene, CDR1 is SGDLS and CDR2 is YYNGEE. The CDR3 spans 13 residues. CDR3 sequence reads: CASSAAARDTQYF. Here the CDR3 DNA reads TGTGCCAGCAGCGCGGCGGCAAGAGATACGCAGTATTTT.

A few counts support this clonotype. The rearrangement uses TRBV30 and TRBJ2-2, with D perhaps TRBD2 (6 bases). V was trimmed by 4 bases and J by 8 bases, leaving 17 bases between them. Germline CDR1 reads GTSNPN; CDR2 reads SVGIG (reference sequence). The CDR3 has 14 residues. This chain's CDR3 is CAWKVELAGGELFF. The CDR3 nucleotides are TGTGCCTGGAAGGTGGAACTAGCTGGGGGGGAGCTGTTTTTT.

There are many counts of this clonotype. This chain connects TRBV12-3 or TRBV12-4 to TRBJ1-3, with 8 bases matching TRBD1. V lost 5 bases and J lost 3; bases outside the gene matches: 6. The CDR3 spans 15 residues. CDR3 nucleotides: TGTGCCAGCAGTGAAGGACAGGGAAATGGAAACACCATATATTTT. Protein sequence: CASSEGQGNGNTIYF.

The chain joins TRBV7-2 to TRBJ1-2; D gene ambiguous. CDR3 length: 15 residues. The germline V and J ends were trimmed by 3 bases and 0 bases, with 11 bases remaining between them. The germline V gene has CDR1 SGHTA and CDR2 FQGNSA. In DNA form, the CDR3 reads TGTGCCAGCAGCTTTTGGGAGAGGGCTAACTATGGCTACACCTTC. Protein product: CASSFWERANYGYTF.

This clonotype was seen ten or more times. The chain carries TRBV5-1 and TRBJ2-3; no clear D gene. The CDR3 has 15 residues. Germline lookup yields CDR1 SGHRS and CDR2 YFSETQ. V was pared by 0 bases and J by 2 bases, with 10 bases between. CDR3 region: CASSLVRKDTDTQYF. The CDR3 DNA reads TGCGCCAGCAGCTTGGTCAGGAAGGACACAGATACGCAGTATTTT.

This clonotype has a handful of counts. This CDR3 reads CASTYQGDRVDEQFF. DNA of the CDR3: TGTGCCAGCACCTACCAGGGGGACAGGGTGGATGAGCAGTTCTTC. The rearrangement uses TRBV6-2 or TRBV6-3 and TRBJ2-1; 9 nucleotides line up with TRBD1. V dropped 7 bases and J dropped 8; count of bases not matched to a gene: 12. The germline gives CDR1 MNHEY, CDR2 SVGEGT. The CDR3 length is 15 residues.

With respect to this clonotype: This may stem from a read error, because a much larger clone lies one nucleotide away. This chain connects TRBV28 to TRBJ1-3; no firm D call. From germline, CDR1 is MDHEN and CDR2 SYDVKM. The CDR3 runs to 13 residues. The CDR3 loop is CASSLWLGNTKYF. The CDR3 nucleotides read TGTGCCAGCAGTTTATGGTTAGGAAACACCAAATATTTT. Variable domain in full (rest from reference TRBV28 and TRBJ1-3): DVKVTQSSRYLVKRTGEKVFLECVQDMDHENMFWYRQDPGLGLRLIYFSYDVKMKEKGDIPEGYSVSREKKERFSLILESASTNQTSMYLCASSLWLGNTKYFGEGSWLTVV.

This clonotype has at least ten counts. The rearrangement joins TRBV4-3 to TRBJ2-5; D gene unclear. The V end lost 3 bases, the J end lost 4 bases, and 6 bases lay between the germline ends. The germline V gene has CDR1 LGHNA and CDR2 YSLEER. The CDR3 totals 12 residues. This CDR3 reads CASSQFGETQYF. As DNA, the CDR3 is TGCGCCAGCAGCCAGTTTGGAGAGACCCAGTACTTC.

This clonotype was counted many times. This sequence joins TRBV3-1 and TRBJ2-1; TRBD1 is a possible D gene (5 bases). In germline, CDR1 is LGHDT, CDR2 YNNKEL (reference sequence). With 4 bases removed from V and 4 bases from J, the gap between germline ends came to 8 bases. CDR3 length: 13 amino acids. CDR3 in amino acids: CASSPDRYNEQFF. CDR3 bases: TGTGCCAGCAGCCCCGACAGATACAATGAGCAGTTCTTC.

This chain uses TRBV29-1 with TRBJ2-1; D possibly matches TRBD1 or TRBD2 (6 bases each). The V end lost 4 bases, the J end lost 0 bases, and 13 bases lay between the germline ends. Germline V CDR1 and CDR2: SQVTM, ANQGSEA. This CDR3 has 15 amino acids. CDR3 in amino acids: CSVATGASSYNEQFF. The CDR3 DNA sequence: TGCAGCGTTGCGACGGGGGCTAGCTCCTACAATGAGCAGTTCTTC.

This rearrangement joins TRBV7-2 to TRBJ2-7, with 10 bases matching TRBD2. The V gene end was trimmed by 1 base and the J gene end by 3 bases; junction bases not matched to a gene: 6. Germline lookup yields CDR1 SGHTA and CDR2 FQGNSA. This CDR3 contains 16 residues. CDR3 amino acids: CASSLGLTSGLYEQYF. The CDR3 nucleotides read TGTGCCAGCAGCTTAGGCCTGACTAGCGGGCTCTACGAGCAGTACTTC.